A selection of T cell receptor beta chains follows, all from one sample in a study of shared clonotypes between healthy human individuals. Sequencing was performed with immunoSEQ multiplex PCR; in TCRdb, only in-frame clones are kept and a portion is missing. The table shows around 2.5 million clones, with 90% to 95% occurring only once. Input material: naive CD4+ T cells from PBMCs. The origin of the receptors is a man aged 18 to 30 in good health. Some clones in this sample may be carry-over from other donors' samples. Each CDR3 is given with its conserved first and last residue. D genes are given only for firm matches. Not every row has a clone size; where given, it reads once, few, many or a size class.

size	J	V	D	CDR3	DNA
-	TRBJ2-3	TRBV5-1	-	CASSTTGTRSTDTQYF	TGCGCCAGCAGCACAACCGGGACACGTAGCACAGATACGCAGTATTTT
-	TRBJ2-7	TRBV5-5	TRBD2	CASSRRLADTYEQYF	TGTGCCAGCAGCCGCAGACTAGCGGACACGTACGAGCAGTACTTC
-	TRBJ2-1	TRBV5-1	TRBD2	CASSFLAGRYNEQFF	TGCGCCAGCAGCTTCTTAGCGGGGAGATACAATGAGCAGTTCTTC
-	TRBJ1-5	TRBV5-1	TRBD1	CASSPGQGAGQPQHF	TGCGCCAGCAGCCCGGGACAGGGGGCTGGTCAGCCCCAGCATTTT
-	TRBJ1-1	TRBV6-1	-	CASSEARVRYEAFF	TGTGCCAGCAGTGAAGCGAGGGTCCGCTATGAAGCTTTCTTT
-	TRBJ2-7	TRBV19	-	CASRPLPDGEQYF	TGTGCCAGCCGGCCCCTTCCAGACGGCGAGCAGTACTTC
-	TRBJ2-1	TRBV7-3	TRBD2	CASSGPLAGASNEQFF	TGTGCCAGCAGTGGTCCACTAGCGGGGGCTTCGAATGAGCAGTTCTTC
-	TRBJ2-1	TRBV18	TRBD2	CASRLAGGRANEQFF	TGTGCCAGCAGACTAGCGGGAGGCCGAGCGAATGAGCAGTTCTTC
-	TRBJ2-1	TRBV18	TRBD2	CASSPPGLAGSPSYNEQFF	TGTGCCAGCTCACCACCGGGACTAGCGGGATCTCCCTCCTACAATGAGCAGTTCTTC
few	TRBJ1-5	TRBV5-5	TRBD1	CASWGQGSNQPQHF	TGTGCCAGCTGGGGACAGGGGAGCAATCAGCCCCAGCATTTT
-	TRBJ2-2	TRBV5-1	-	CASSLQENTGELFF	TGCGCCAGCAGCTTACAAGAGAACACCGGGGAGCTGTTTTTT
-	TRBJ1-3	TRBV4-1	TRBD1	CASSQEGTGPSGNTIYF	TGCGCCAGCAGCCAAGAAGGGACAGGCCCCTCTGGAAACACCATATATTTT
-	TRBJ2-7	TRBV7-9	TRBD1	CASSYPGQVVGGEQYF	TGTGCCAGCAGCTATCCGGGACAGGTTGTGGGCGGCGAGCAGTACTTC
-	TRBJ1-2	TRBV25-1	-	CASSENRFSSGYTF	TGTGCCAGCAGTGAAAATCGGTTTAGTTCCGGCTACACCTTC
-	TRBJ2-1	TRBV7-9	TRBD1	CASSSLAGGYNEQFF	TGTGCCAGCAGCTCCCTGGCAGGGGGCTACAATGAGCAGTTCTTC
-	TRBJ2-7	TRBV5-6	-	CASSRSGRLNYEQYF	TGTGCCAGCAGCAGGTCGGGACGGTTAAACTACGAGCAGTACTTC
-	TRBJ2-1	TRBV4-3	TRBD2	CASSEYRTSGGYNEQFF	TGCGCCAGCAGCGAATATAGGACTAGCGGAGGATACAATGAGCAGTTCTTC
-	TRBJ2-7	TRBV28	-	CASSLTPFGQYF	TGTGCCAGCAGTTTGACACCGTTCGGGCAGTACTTC
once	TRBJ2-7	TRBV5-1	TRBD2	CASSLGTSGTLRREQYF	TGCGCCAGCAGCTTGGGGACTAGCGGGACCCTAAGGCGCGAGCAGTACTTC
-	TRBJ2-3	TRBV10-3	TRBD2	CATTPIAGSTDTQYF	TGTGCCACCACCCCCATAGCGGGAAGTACAGATACGCAGTATTTT
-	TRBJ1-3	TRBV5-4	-	CASSPMGGATGNTIYF	TGTGCCAGCAGCCCCATGGGGGGGGCTACTGGAAACACCATATATTTT
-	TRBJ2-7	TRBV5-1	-	CASSSTGPGGEQYF	TGCGCCAGCAGCTCCACAGGACCCGGAGGCGAGCAGTACTTC
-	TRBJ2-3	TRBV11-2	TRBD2	CASSLGLAGGQDTQYF	TGTGCCAGCAGCCTGGGACTAGCGGGAGGTCAAGATACGCAGTATTTT
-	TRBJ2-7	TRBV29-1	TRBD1	CSVRTGGEQYF	TGCAGCGTCAGGACAGGGGGCGAGCAGTACTTC
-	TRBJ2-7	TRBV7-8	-	CASSLGRGSYEQYF	TGTGCCAGCAGCTTAGGGAGGGGGTCCTACGAGCAGTACTTC
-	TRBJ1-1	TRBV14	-	CASSPHREGTEAFF	TGTGCCAGCAGCCCCCATCGGGAAGGCACTGAAGCTTTCTTT
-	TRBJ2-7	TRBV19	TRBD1	CASNSDRASYEQYF	TGTGCCAGTAACTCGGACAGGGCCTCCTACGAGCAGTACTTC
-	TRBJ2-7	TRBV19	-	CASSILGANYEQYF	TGTGCCAGTAGTATTCTCGGAGCTAACTACGAGCAGTACTTC
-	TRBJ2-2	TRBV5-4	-	CASMGGGTGELFF	TGTGCCAGCATGGGAGGGGGTACCGGGGAGCTGTTTTTT